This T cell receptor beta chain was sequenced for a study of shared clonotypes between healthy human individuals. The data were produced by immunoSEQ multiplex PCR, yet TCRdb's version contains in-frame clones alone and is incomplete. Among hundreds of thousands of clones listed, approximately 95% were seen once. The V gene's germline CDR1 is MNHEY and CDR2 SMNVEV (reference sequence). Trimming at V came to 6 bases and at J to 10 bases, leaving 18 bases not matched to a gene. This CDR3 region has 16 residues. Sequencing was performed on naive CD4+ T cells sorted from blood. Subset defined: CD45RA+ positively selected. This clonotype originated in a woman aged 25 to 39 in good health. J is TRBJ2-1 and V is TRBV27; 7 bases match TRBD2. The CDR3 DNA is TGTGCCAGCAGCCTTTCTAAGCGAGGCCGGGGGGTAGAGCAGTTCTTC. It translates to CASSLSKRGRGVEQFF.